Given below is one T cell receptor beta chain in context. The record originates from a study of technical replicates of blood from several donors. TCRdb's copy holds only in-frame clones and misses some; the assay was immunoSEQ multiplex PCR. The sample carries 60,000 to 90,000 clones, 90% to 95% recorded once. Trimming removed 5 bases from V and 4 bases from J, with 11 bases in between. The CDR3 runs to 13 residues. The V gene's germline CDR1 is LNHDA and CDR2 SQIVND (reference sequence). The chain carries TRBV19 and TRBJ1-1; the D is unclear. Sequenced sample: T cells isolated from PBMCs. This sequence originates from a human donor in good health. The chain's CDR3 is CASSAGESTEAFF. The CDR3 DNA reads TGTGCCAGTAGTGCGGGTGAGAGCACTGAAGCTTTCTTT. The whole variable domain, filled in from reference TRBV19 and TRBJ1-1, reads DGGITQSPKYLFRKEGQNVTLSCEQNLNHDAMYWYRQDPGQGLRLIYYSQIVNDFQKGDIAEGYSVSREKKESFPLTVTSAQKNPTAFYLCASSAGESTEAFFGQGTRLTVV.